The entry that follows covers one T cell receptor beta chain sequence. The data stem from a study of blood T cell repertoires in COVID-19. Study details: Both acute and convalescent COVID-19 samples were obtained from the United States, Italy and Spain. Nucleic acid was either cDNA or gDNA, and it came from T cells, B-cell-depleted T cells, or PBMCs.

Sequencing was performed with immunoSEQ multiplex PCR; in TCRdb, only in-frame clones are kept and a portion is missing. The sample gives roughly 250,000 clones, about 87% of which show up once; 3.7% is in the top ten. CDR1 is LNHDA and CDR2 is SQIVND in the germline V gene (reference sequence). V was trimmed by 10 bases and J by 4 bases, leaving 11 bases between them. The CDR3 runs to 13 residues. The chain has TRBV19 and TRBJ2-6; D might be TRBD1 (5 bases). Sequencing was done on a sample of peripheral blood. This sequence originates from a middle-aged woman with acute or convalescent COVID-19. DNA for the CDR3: TGTGCCATCTCAGGGTCAGGGGCCAACGTCCTGACTTTC. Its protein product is CAISGSGANVLTF.